This is a list of T cell receptor beta chains from one sample in a study of blood T cell repertoires in COVID-19. Assay: immunoSEQ multiplex PCR; the TCRdb copy retains only in-frame clones and omits some. The data show approximately 270,000 clones, 70% to 90% seen once. The sequencing input was peripheral blood. Source of these receptors: a woman between 65 and 79 years old with acute or convalescent COVID-19. Both conserved end residues are part of each CDR3. D genes are given only for firm matches. Clone size is given for some rows only: seen once, a few or many times, or a class if the clone is expanded.

v_gene	abundance	d_gene	j_gene	CDR3nt	CDR3aa
TRBV6-4	NA	NA	TRBJ1-5	TGTGCCAGCAGTGACGAGGGGAGGATTCAGCCCCAGCATTTT	CASSDEGRIQPQHF
TRBV15	NA	NA	TRBJ2-3	TGTGCCACCAGCGACTGGTTTACGGGAGACACAGATACGCAGTATTTT	CATSDWFTGDTDTQYF
TRBV6-5	NA	NA	TRBJ2-7	TGTGCCAGCGGAGACGGGAGCTACGAGCAGTACTTC	CASGDGSYEQYF
TRBV19	NA	TRBD1	TRBJ1-4	TGTGCCAGTAGTCCCTGGGACAGTCCGAATGAAAAACTGTTTTTT	CASSPWDSPNEKLFF
TRBV6-5	NA	TRBD1	TRBJ1-5	TGTGCCAGCAGGCAACAGGGGAGTCAGCCCCAGCATTTT	CASRQQGSQPQHF
TRBV19	NA	TRBD1	TRBJ1-2	TGTGCCAGTCGAGCTGGGGACAGGGCCTATGGCTACACCTTC	CASRAGDRAYGYTF
TRBV11-2	few	NA	TRBJ2-7	TGTGCCAGCAGCTTACTATCAGGACAGCTAGGCGAGCAGTACTTC	CASSLLSGQLGEQYF
TRBV15	NA	TRBD1	TRBJ2-3	TGTGCCACCAGCAGAGATCTATTGGACAGGGGATCAGATACGCAGTATTTT	CATSRDLLDRGSDTQYF
TRBV6-5	NA	NA	TRBJ2-7	TGTGCCACCCAAGGGTGGGGGCACGACGAGCAGTACTTC	CATQGWGHDEQYF
TRBV9	NA	NA	TRBJ2-6	TGTGCCAGCAGCGTAGGGAGCTCTGGGGCCAACGTCCTGACTTTC	CASSVGSSGANVLTF
TRBV27	NA	NA	TRBJ1-1	TGTGCCAGCAGTCCTATGGCGGGCCTATCCGCTGAAGCTTTCTTT	CASSPMAGLSAEAFF
TRBV7-7	NA	TRBD1	TRBJ2-2	TGTGCTAGCAGCCCCGCTGGACAGGACACCGGGGAGCTGTTTTTT	CASSPAGQDTGELFF
TRBV19	NA	NA	TRBJ1-1	TGTGCCAGTAGTATTAGGGGGACCACGGGCGCTGAAGCTTTCTTT	CASSIRGTTGAEAFF
TRBV30	NA	NA	TRBJ1-2	TGTGCCTGGAGTGTAGGAGGTCGTTCCTATGGCTACACCTTC	CAWSVGGRSYGYTF
TRBV6-6	NA	TRBD1	TRBJ2-2	TGTGCCAGCAGAACCTACAGGGGAAGAACCGGGGAGCTGTTTTTT	CASRTYRGRTGELFF
TRBV12-3/TRBV12-4	NA	NA	TRBJ2-5	TGTGCCAGCACCCAGACAGGTCAAGAGACCCAGTACTTC	CASTQTGQETQYF
TRBV9	NA	TRBD1	TRBJ1-1	TGTGCCAGCAGGAACGACAGGGGGGCGAACACTGAAGCTTTCTTT	CASRNDRGANTEAFF
TRBV5-5	NA	NA	TRBJ2-7	TGTGCCAGCAGCTTTCTCCTCCCCGAGCAGTACTTC	CASSFLLPEQYF
TRBV3-1/TRBV3-2	once	TRBD1	TRBJ1-3	TGTGCCAGCAGCCCGCCCGGGACAGGGGTCCCCACCATATATTTT	CASSPPGTGVPTIYF
TRBV6-6	NA	TRBD2	TRBJ2-5	TGTGCCAGCAGTACCCAGGGCGGGGGGGAGACCCAGTACTTC	CASSTQGGGETQYF
TRBV2	NA	NA	TRBJ2-3	TGTGCCAGCAGTGAAGGCGGACAACGCACAGATACGCAGTATTTT	CASSEGGQRTDTQYF
TRBV5-1	NA	NA	TRBJ1-3	TGCGCCAGCAGCTTGTTTCAGGGCCCCGGAAACACCATATATTTT	CASSLFQGPGNTIYF
TRBV3-1/TRBV3-2	NA	NA	TRBJ2-7	TGTGCCAGCAGCCAAGTACGAGGGAGTAGCGAGCAGTACTTC	CASSQVRGSSEQYF
TRBV5-5	few	TRBD1	TRBJ1-5	TGTGCCAGCAGCTTCTCCGGGACAGGGGTCAATAGCAATCAGCCCCAGCATTTT	CASSFSGTGVNSNQPQHF
TRBV19	NA	NA	TRBJ1-3	TGTGCCAGTAGGAGTCTCCCCTCTGGAAACACCATATATTTT	CASRSLPSGNTIYF
TRBV4-2	NA	NA	TRBJ2-3	TGTGCCAGCAGCCAAGATCTAGCCCCCGGTACGCAGTATTTT	CASSQDLAPGTQYF
TRBV2	NA	NA	TRBJ1-3	TGTGCCAGCAGAAGAGGGAGAGGAAACACCATATATTTT	CASRRGRGNTIYF
TRBV10-3	NA	TRBD2	TRBJ2-3	TGTGCCATCAGTGCGACCGGGAGGAGGAGGCCAGATACGCAGTATTTT	CAISATGRRRPDTQYF
TRBV3-1/TRBV3-2	NA	NA	TRBJ1-2	TGTGCCAGCAGTTTCCGGGGATTCTATGGCTACACCTTC	CASSFRGFYGYTF
TRBV29-1	NA	NA	TRBJ1-2	TGCATCGCCGGGGGGAAGGGAGGCTACACCTTC	CIAGGKGGYTF
TRBV5-8	few	NA	TRBJ2-3	TGTGCCAGCAGCTCCTCCTTGGGCGTTAGCACAGATACGCAGTATTTT	CASSSSLGVSTDTQYF